Below, 23 T cell receptor beta chains from the same sample are listed, as sequenced in a study of blood T cells in healthy people across ages. The use of a sample-barcoded 5' primer and a J-beta primer mix characterized a second PCR of about 7 to 12 cycles. TCRdb processed the 5' RACE reads anew with MiXCR; each CDR3 protein has one entry. The table lists roughly 640,000 distinct CDR3 sequences, under 30% of them singletons. The sequencing input was blood. The receptors derive from a woman aged 80 or over in good health.

There are many counts of this clonotype. V usage is TRBV30 and J usage is TRBJ2-4; D unclear. V was trimmed by 1 base and J by 0 bases, leaving 4 bases between them. The CDR3 extends over 13 amino acids. Germline values: CDR1 GTSNPN, CDR2 SVGIG (reference sequence). The CDR3 bases are TGTGCCTGGAGTGGTGTAGCCAAAAACATTCAGTACTTC. Protein product: CAWSGVAKNIQYF.

Many counts were recorded for this clonotype. The chain has TRBV20-1 and TRBJ2-5, with 8 bases fitting TRBD1. The V and J ends lost 2 bases and 4 bases, in that order; junction bases with no gene match: 6. Germline V gene sequence: CDR1 DFQATT, CDR2 SNEGSKA (reference sequence). The CDR3 length is 14 residues. CDR3 in amino acids: CSARLTGAGETQYF. The CDR3 DNA sequence: TGCAGTGCTAGACTGACAGGGGCGGGAGAGACCCAGTACTTC.

V is TRBV30 and J is TRBJ1-1; D possibly corresponds to TRBD1 (5 bases). V was trimmed by 0 bases and J by 4 bases, leaving 12 bases between them. The CDR3 is 14 amino acids. Germline V gives CDR1 GTSNPN, CDR2 SVGIG (reference sequence). The CDR3 region is CAWSVSGAFTEAFF. The CDR3 bases are TGTGCCTGGAGTGTATCTGGGGCTTTCACTGAAGCTTTCTTT.

In regard to this clonotype: A read error may explain this, as a much larger clone is one base away. The rearrangement links TRBV12-3 or TRBV12-4 to TRBJ2-3; a possible D gene is TRBD2 (5 bases). There are 14 residues in the CDR3. The V end lost 1 base, the J end lost 5 bases, and 10 bases lay between the germline ends. CDR3 in amino acids: CASSLGPGGDTQYF. CDR3 sequence (DNA): TGTGCCAGCAGTTTAGGACCTGGAGGAGATACGCAGTATTTT.

This clonotype has ten or more counts. This rearrangement joins TRBV6-5 to TRBJ1-2, with D unresolved. V lost 7 bases, J lost 8 bases, and 23 bases lay in between. This CDR3 region has 15 residues. Per the germline V gene, CDR1 is MNHEY and CDR2 is SVGAGI. The DNA of the CDR3 is TGTGCCAGCAAGGAAGCGGGCCAGGAGGATAAAGGCTACACCTTC. Encoded protein: CASKEAGQEDKGYTF.

At least ten counts were recorded for this clonotype. The V gene is TRBV20-1, the J gene TRBJ2-4; D is possibly TRBD1 or TRBD2 (5 bases each). Trimming stripped 3 bases from V and 1 base from J, with 7 bases between. CDR3 length equals 13 residues. Germline V gene lookup returns CDR1 DFQATT and CDR2 SNEGSKA (reference sequence). The CDR3 is CSASEGAKNIQYF. CDR3 bases: TGCAGTGCTAGTGAGGGGGCCAAAAACATTCAGTACTTC.

CDR3 coding DNA: TGTGCCAGTAACCGACAGGGTTCTGCTGGGGCCAACGTCCTGACTTTC. Its translation is CASNRQGSAGANVLTF. The rearrangement joins TRBV2 to TRBJ2-6, with 7 bases that match TRBD1. Germline V gene lookup returns CDR1 SNHLY and CDR2 FYNNEI. This CDR3 is built from 16 residues. V was pared by 9 bases and J by 2 bases, with 10 bases of the junction left unmatched.

The table lists this clonotype with many counts. This chain joins TRBV4-3 and TRBJ2-5; tentatively, D is TRBD2 (6 bases). The V end lost 4 bases, the J end lost 4 bases, and 19 bases lay between the germline ends. Looked up from germline, CDR1 is LGHNA and CDR2 is YSLEER. The CDR3 is 16 amino acids. CDR3 region: CASSLESSGVRETQYF. The CDR3 DNA follows: TGCGCCAGCAGCCTCGAAAGTAGCGGCGTACGAGAGACCCAGTACTTC.

This clonotype was seen ten or more times. The chain uses TRBV4-2 and TRBJ1-2; tentatively, D is TRBD1 (5 bases). Deletions cut 2 bases from V and 6 bases from J, with 16 bases between. CDR3 size: 15 residues. CDR1 is LGHNA, CDR2 YNFKEQ, per germline. The chain's CDR3 is CASSQLGGVLNGYTF. CDR3 nucleotide sequence: TGTGCCAGCAGCCAACTGGGGGGAGTACTAAATGGCTACACCTTC.

This clonotype was seen ten or more times. J is TRBJ2-2 and V is TRBV6-5, with D perhaps TRBD2 (6 bases). The V end was cut by 10 bases, the J end by 4 bases, with 19 bases between. This CDR3 contains 15 residues. Germline assignment: CDR1 MNHEY and CDR2 SVGAGI. CDR3 coding DNA: TGTGCCACATTCCCCGGGGGTTCGGCCACCGGGGAGCTGTTTTTT. Protein sequence: CATFPGGSATGELFF.

V is TRBV6-5 and J is TRBJ1-1, with a possible D match to TRBD1 (6 bases). The CDR3 has 15 residues. V lost 8 bases to trimming and J lost 5 bases, with 21 bases between them. Germline V CDR1 and CDR2: MNHEY, SVGAGI. CDR3 DNA sequence: TGTGCCAGCGGAAAATGGAATAGGGGGGGGACTGAAGCTTTCTTT. As protein: CASGKWNRGGTEAFF.

The chain combines TRBV6-1 with TRBJ2-2, with TRBD2 matching over 7 bases. The CDR3 loop spans 16 amino acids. V lost 4 bases and J lost 1; bases outside the gene matches: 6. Germline CDR1 and CDR2: MNHNS and SASEGT. CDR3 residues: CASSALAGLNTGELFF. The CDR3 DNA follows: TGTGCCAGCAGTGCGTTAGCGGGTCTGAACACCGGGGAGCTGTTTTTT.

This clonotype occurred many times. The rearrangement joins TRBV7-9 to TRBJ2-1; 11 nucleotides line up with TRBD2. The CDR3 is made up of 15 amino acids. Germline CDR1 SEHNR, CDR2 FQNEAQ (reference sequence). The ends lost 5 bases at V and 8 bases at J; junction bases unmatched: 8. The CDR3 DNA reads as TGTGCCAGCAGCCGCCCTAGCGGGGGGCTCTATGAGCAGTTCTTC. It specifies CASSRPSGGLYEQFF.

The CDR3 region has the DNA TGTGCCAGCAGTTCCTCTGGGCGGGGGGGCACAGATACGCAGTATTTT. Protein: CASSSSGRGGTDTQYF. The J gene is TRBJ2-3, the V gene TRBV6-2 or TRBV6-3, with 8 bases fitting TRBD2. The CDR3 consists of 16 residues. J was trimmed by 1 base and V by 4 bases; bases with no gene match: 7. Germline-derived CDR1 and CDR2 are MNHEY and SVGEGT.

This clonotype was counted ten times or more. The V call is TRBV4-2, the J call TRBJ1-6, with 9 bases aligning to TRBD1. Looked up from germline, CDR1 is LGHNA and CDR2 is YNFKEQ. This CDR3 is 16 amino acids long. The ends lost 3 bases at V and 9 bases at J; junction bases unmatched: 9. CDR3 region: CASSQPEGQGGSPLHF. CDR3 sequence (DNA): TGTGCCAGCAGCCAGCCGGAGGGACAGGGCGGTTCACCCCTCCACTTT.

A word on this clonotype: A junction boundary mismatches the germline segment, possibly from a read error. The chain couples TRBV5-1 to TRBJ1-4; D is possibly TRBD1 (5 bases). CDR1 is SGHRS and CDR2 is YFSETQ in the germline V gene. CDR3 length: 13 amino acids. The CDR3 nucleotides read TGCGCCAGCCGGCGGGGGTTAGATGAAAAACGGTTTTTT. Its translation is CASRRGLDEKRFF.

The sample holds many counts of this clonotype. The chain employs TRBV15 and TRBJ2-7; D perhaps matches TRBD2 (5 bases). Looked up from germline, CDR1 is LNHNV and CDR2 is YYDKDF (reference sequence). V was shortened by 5 bases and J by 3 bases, with 14 bases between the two germline ends. This CDR3 has 14 amino acids. CDR3: CATSEGLRGYEQYF. CDR3 nucleotides: TGTGCCACCAGCGAGGGTCTACGGGGCTACGAGCAGTACTTC. The whole variable domain, filled in from reference TRBV15 and TRBJ2-7, reads DAMVIQNPRYQVTQFGKPVTLSCSQTLNHNVMYWYQQKSSQAPKLLFHYYDKDFNNEADTPDNFQSRRPNTSFCFLDIRSPGLGDTAMYLCATSEGLRGYEQYFGPGTRLTVT.

The chain links TRBV5-1 to TRBJ1-2, with D unclear. This CDR3 contains 14 residues. CDR1 and CDR2 from the germline V gene are SGHRS and YFSETQ. V lost 2 bases, J lost 2 bases, and 10 bases lay in between. This CDR3 reads CASSFAGENYGYTF. CDR3 in DNA: TGCGCCAGCAGCTTTGCCGGGGAAAACTATGGCTACACCTTC.

This clonotype has a count of ten or more. The genes are TRBV5-1 and TRBJ1-1; 8 nucleotides match TRBD1. Trimming took 3 bases from V and 0 from J; bases not matched to a gene: 7. The CDR3 spans 16 residues. Germline CDR1 reads SGHRS; CDR2 reads YFSETQ. CDR3 residues: CASSSDRGLVNTEAFF. DNA for the CDR3: TGCGCCAGCAGCTCTGACAGGGGATTGGTGAACACTGAAGCTTTCTTT.

This clonotype was seen at least ten times. This sequence joins TRBV7-2 and TRBJ1-1; D is undetermined. The CDR3 totals 13 residues. Trimming pared 5 bases from V and 4 bases from J, leaving 11 bases between. CDR1 is SGHTA, CDR2 FQGNSA, per germline. The CDR3 region is CASSAIYSTEAFF. CDR3 sequence (DNA): TGTGCCAGCAGCGCCATATACAGCACTGAAGCTTTCTTT.

V gene TRBV6-1 combines with J gene TRBJ2-1; 9 bases line up with TRBD1. The closer fit of TRBJ2-7 to the DNA end suggests the J call may be wrong. CDR3 size: 16 residues. CDR1 is MNHNS and CDR2 is SASEGT in the germline V gene. The CDR3 here is CASSFGTGSSYNEQYF. CDR3 coding DNA: TGTGCCAGCAGTTTTGGGACAGGGAGCTCCTACAATGAGCAGTACTTC.

Comment on this clonotype: A much larger clone differs from this one at a single base, so this may be a read error. The chain is built from TRBV11-1 and TRBJ2-1; D is unresolved. The J call may not be correct, given that the DNA end is closer to TRBJ2-7. Germline V gene lookup returns CDR1 SGHAT and CDR2 FQDESV (reference sequence). This CDR3 spans 15 amino acids. CDR3 nucleotide sequence: TGTGCCAGCAGCTTATTGTTAGCCTCTGGTAATGAGCAGTACTTC. The encoded protein is CASSLLLASGNEQYF.

This clonotype came up many times. This chain uses TRBV6-1 with TRBJ1-5; 7 bases are shared with TRBD1. The CDR3 totals 14 residues. J was trimmed by 4 bases and V by 6 bases; bases with no gene match: 6. CDR1 is MNHNS and CDR2 is SASEGT in the germline V gene. CDR3 loop: CASSGDSMNQPQHF. As DNA, the CDR3 is TGTGCCAGCAGCGGGGACAGTATGAATCAGCCCCAGCATTTT.